These T cell receptor beta chains were read from a single sample in a study of blood T cell repertoires in COVID-19. Clones were sequenced by immunoSEQ multiplex PCR, and TCRdb holds only the in-frame ones, with some missing. The table records roughly 240,000 clones, about 88% of them present only once. Input material: peripheral blood. The receptors come from a man younger than 30 with active or convalescent COVID-19. Each CDR3 is given with its conserved first and last residue. D genes are given only for firm matches. The size of a clone is reported for some rows only, either as once, few or many, or as a class for expanded clones.

V gene: TRBV27
D gene: -
J gene: TRBJ1-5
clone size: -
CDR3 length: 12
CDR3 DNA: TGTGCCAGCAGTTTTGTTAGTCAGCCCCAGCATTTT
CDR3 protein: CASSFVSQPQHF

V gene: TRBV11-1
D gene: TRBD2
J gene: TRBJ2-1
clone size: -
CDR3 length: 16
CDR3 DNA: TGTGCCAGCAGCCACGGCGGGGGGGCCGGTATAGATGAGCAGTTCTTC
CDR3 protein: CASSHGGGAGIDEQFF

V gene: TRBV24-1
D gene: -
J gene: TRBJ2-7
clone size: -
CDR3 length: 13
CDR3 DNA: TGTGCCACCAGTGATTCACCTGGGGCCGAGCAGTACTTC
CDR3 protein: CATSDSPGAEQYF

V gene: TRBV14
D gene: -
J gene: TRBJ1-5
clone size: -
CDR3 length: 15
CDR3 DNA: TGTGCCAGCAGCCAAGAGCAGGTGGCAAATCAGCCCCAGCATTTT
CDR3 protein: CASSQEQVANQPQHF

V gene: TRBV6-5
D gene: -
J gene: TRBJ1-3
clone size: -
CDR3 length: 12
CDR3 DNA: TGTGCCAGCAGTCGGGGAGGGAACACCATATATTTT
CDR3 protein: CASSRGGNTIYF

V gene: TRBV6-4
D gene: TRBD2
J gene: TRBJ2-1
clone size: -
CDR3 length: 15
CDR3 DNA: TGTGCCAGCGGAAGACTAGCGGGGCATAACAATGAGCAGTTCTTC
CDR3 protein: CASGRLAGHNNEQFF

V gene: TRBV30
D gene: -
J gene: TRBJ1-3
clone size: -
CDR3 length: 13
CDR3 DNA: TGTGCGGGGGGGTCCAGCTCTGGAAACACCATATATTTT
CDR3 protein: CAGGSSSGNTIYF

V gene: TRBV18
D gene: TRBD1
J gene: TRBJ1-5
clone size: -
CDR3 length: 16
CDR3 DNA: TGTGCCAGCTCGCAGGGGGCTGGGGCGTTAGGTCAGCCCCAGCATTTT
CDR3 protein: CASSQGAGALGQPQHF

V gene: TRBV6-5
D gene: TRBD1
J gene: TRBJ1-6
clone size: -
CDR3 length: 13
CDR3 DNA: TGTGCCAGCTCACGGACAGGGGACTCACCCCTCCACTTT
CDR3 protein: CASSRTGDSPLHF

V gene: TRBV2
D gene: -
J gene: TRBJ2-1
clone size: -
CDR3 length: 11
CDR3 DNA: TGTGCCAGCAGTCCAGACAATGAGCAGTTCTTC
CDR3 protein: CASSPDNEQFF

V gene: TRBV7-2
D gene: -
J gene: TRBJ2-1
clone size: -
CDR3 length: 15
CDR3 DNA: TGTGCCAGCAGCAAACGACAGGCCGAAGGGTATGAGCAGTTCTTC
CDR3 protein: CASSKRQAEGYEQFF

V gene: TRBV30
D gene: TRBD1
J gene: TRBJ1-3
clone size: -
CDR3 length: 12
CDR3 DNA: TGTGCGTACAGGGGCAAGAGAGGCACCATATATTTT
CDR3 protein: CAYRGKRGTIYF

V gene: TRBV7-9
D gene: -
J gene: TRBJ1-2
clone size: few
CDR3 length: 16
CDR3 DNA: TGTGCCAGCAGCCGGCCCGAAAGCAAGGGAGTAGATGGCTACACCTTC
CDR3 protein: CASSRPESKGVDGYTF

V gene: TRBV19
D gene: TRBD1
J gene: TRBJ1-1
clone size: -
CDR3 length: 14
CDR3 DNA: TGTGCCAGTAGTATTCAGGGGGCAAGGACTGAAGCTTTCTTT
CDR3 protein: CASSIQGARTEAFF

V gene: TRBV5-1
D gene: -
J gene: TRBJ2-7
clone size: -
CDR3 length: 14
CDR3 DNA: TGCGCCAGCAGCTTTACCAGGGGAATGTACGAGCAGTACTTC
CDR3 protein: CASSFTRGMYEQYF

V gene: TRBV4-2
D gene: -
J gene: TRBJ2-7
clone size: once
CDR3 length: 14
CDR3 DNA: TGTGCCAGCAGCCAAGGCAGGGCGGCTGACGAGCAGTACTTC
CDR3 protein: CASSQGRAADEQYF